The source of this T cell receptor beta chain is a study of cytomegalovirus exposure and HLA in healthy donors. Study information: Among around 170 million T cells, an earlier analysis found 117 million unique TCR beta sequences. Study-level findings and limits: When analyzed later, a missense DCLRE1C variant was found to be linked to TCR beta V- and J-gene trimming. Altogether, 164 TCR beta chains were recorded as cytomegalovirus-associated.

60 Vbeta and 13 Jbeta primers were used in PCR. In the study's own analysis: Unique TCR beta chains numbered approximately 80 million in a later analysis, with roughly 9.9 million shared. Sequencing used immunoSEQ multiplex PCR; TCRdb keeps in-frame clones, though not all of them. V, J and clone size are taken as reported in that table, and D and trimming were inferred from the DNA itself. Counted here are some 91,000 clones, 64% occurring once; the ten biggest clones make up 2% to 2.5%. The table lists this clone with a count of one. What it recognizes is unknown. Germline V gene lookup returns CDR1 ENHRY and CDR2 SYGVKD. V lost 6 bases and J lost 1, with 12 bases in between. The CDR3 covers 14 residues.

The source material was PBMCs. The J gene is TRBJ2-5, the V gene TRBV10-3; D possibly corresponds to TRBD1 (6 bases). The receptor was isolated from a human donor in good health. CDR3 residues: CAIRQTQGQETQYF. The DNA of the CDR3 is TGTGCCATCAGACAAACACAGGGCCAAGAGACCCAGTACTTC.